This TCR beta chain was identified in a study of cytotoxic CD8 clonotypes in ibrutinib-treated CLL. Study as a whole: Responses comprised 25 or so partial and 2 complete; at median approximately six years, around 14 remained remitted and approximately 12 progressed. With a range of 6 to 36, the median treatment time before response samples were taken was roughly twelve months. An average of approximately 260,000 productive templates and around 100,000 productive rearrangements was obtained per sample.

The CDR3 runs 14 residues. The V and J ends lost 2 bases and 6 bases, in that order; junction bases with no gene match: 4. Per germline, CDR1 SGHRS and CDR2 YFSETQ. General observations from the study: Baseline levels of clonality went above those of age-matched healthy donors and moved with circulating CD8+ T-cell counts.

As regards this clone: Its antigen is unidentified.

The protocol was immunoSEQ multiplex PCR, while the TCRdb copy is restricted to in-frame clones and leaves out a portion. In the table there are some 27,000 clones, 45% to 60% of which are singletons. The source is a human donor with chronic lymphocytic leukemia. The chain couples TRBV5-1 to TRBJ2-1; 8 bases are a match to TRBD1. The source material was PBMCs, sampled before ibrutinib treatment. CDR3 sequence (DNA): TGCGCCAGCAGCTTCGACAGGGGTAGCAATGAGCAGTTCTTC. This sequence encodes CASSFDRGSNEQFF.